These 17 T cell receptor beta chains were all obtained from the same sample, sequenced in a study of T cell clones after liver transplantation. The assay was immunoSEQ multiplex PCR, and TCRdb's table has in-frame clones only and misses some. This sample has about 76,000 clones, with over 80% found just once. Sequenced here: CD4+ T cells from blood, sampled at the 22-month timepoint. These receptors all stem from a human patient who received a liver transplant. Some T cells may originate from the graft donor.

The genes are TRBV18 and TRBJ2-5; 9 nucleotides match TRBD2. The junction had 8 bases not matched to a gene; V was cut back by 0 bases and J by 0 bases. The CDR3 runs 18 residues. The germline gives CDR1 KGHSH, CDR2 LQKENI. CDR3 in DNA: TGTGCCAGCTCACCACCGAGTTTTAGCGGGAGATACCAAGAGACCCAGTACTTC. It encodes CASSPPSFSGRYQETQYF.

This chain uses TRBV15 with TRBJ2-5; D remains unclear. The CDR3 totals 12 residues. Trimming removed 1 base from V and 5 bases from J, with 5 bases in between. Germline V gene sequence: CDR1 LNHNV, CDR2 YYDKDF (reference sequence). The DNA for the CDR3 is TGTGCCACCAGCAGAGTCGGGGAGACCCAGTACTTC. Protein product: CATSRVGETQYF.

This sequence joins TRBV28 and TRBJ1-5, with 7 bases that match TRBD1. This CDR3 is built from 18 residues. Germline loops: CDR1 MDHEN, CDR2 SYDVKM. The trim removed 1 base at V and 5 bases at J, leaving 14 bases unmatched. This CDR3 is CASSLLGAWGQPDQPQHF. As DNA, the CDR3 is TGTGCCAGCAGTTTATTGGGGGCCTGGGGACAGCCTGATCAGCCCCAGCATTTT.

With regard to this clone: With a far larger clone one base away, a read error is the likely cause. The J gene is TRBJ2-7, the V gene TRBV7-3; D is possibly TRBD2 (6 bases). Germline lookup yields CDR1 SGHTA and CDR2 FQGTGA. V lost 0 bases, J lost 3 bases, and 6 bases lay in between. The CDR3 contains 13 residues. CDR3 in amino acids: CASSLTSGYEQYF. DNA of the CDR3: TGTGCCAGCAGCTTAACTAGCGGCTACGAGCAGTACTTC. Full variable domain (rest looked up from reference TRBV7-3 and TRBJ2-7): GAGVSQTPSNKVTEKGKYVELRCDPISGHTALYWYRQSLGQGPEFLIYFQGTGAADDSGLPNDRFFAVRPEGSVSTLKIQRTERGDSAVYLCASSLTSGYEQYFGPGTRLTVT.

The rearrangement links TRBV7-2 to TRBJ2-5; 9 bases agree with TRBD2. Germline V CDR1 and CDR2: SGHTA, FQGNSA. The CDR3 spans 16 residues. The ends lost 1 base at V and 5 bases at J; junction bases unmatched: 8. CDR3 DNA sequence: TGTGCCAGCAGCTTAGGTGCGGGAGGGCGGAGCGAGACCCAGTACTTC. As protein: CASSLGAGGRSETQYF.

V is TRBV29-1 and J is TRBJ2-1; the D gene is possibly TRBD1 (7 bases). V gave up 5 bases and J gave up 0 bases, with 14 bases separating them. Germline V CDR1 and CDR2: SQVTM, ANQGSEA. The CDR3 has 15 amino acids. CDR3 sequence: CSVRTGLSSYNEQFF. Written as DNA, the CDR3 is TGCAGCGTTCGGACAGGACTAAGCTCCTACAATGAGCAGTTCTTC.

This sequence joins TRBV19 and TRBJ2-7, with unresolved D. CDR1 and CDR2 (germline): LNHDA, SQIVND (reference sequence). This CDR3 spans 14 amino acids. Trimming left V 3 bases short and J 2 bases short, with 11 bases between. The CDR3 DNA reads as TGTGCCAGTAGTATGGGCCAGTCAGCCTACGAGCAGTACTTC. Translation gives CASSMGQSAYEQYF.

A few counts support this clone. The chain links TRBV7-2 to TRBJ2-7; D unclear. This CDR3 contains 16 residues. In germline, CDR1 is SGHTA, CDR2 FQGNSA. V was shortened by 5 bases and J by 3 bases, with 20 bases between the two germline ends. The CDR3 loop is CASSPRIRLEVYEQYF. CDR3 DNA: TGTGCCAGCAGCCCCCGCATCAGGCTAGAAGTCTACGAGCAGTACTTC.

CDR3 DNA sequence: TGTGCCAGCAGCCAAAACAGGGGCACTGAAGCTTTCTTT. Translating it yields CASSQNRGTEAFF. This chain connects TRBV14 to TRBJ1-1; 7 nucleotides match TRBD1. V gave up 2 bases and J gave up 4 bases; unmatched junction bases: 1. Germline lookup yields CDR1 SGHDN and CDR2 FVKESK. The CDR3 runs to 13 residues.

This clone was found a few times. The chain combines TRBV11-2 with TRBJ2-3; TRBD1 aligns across 7 bases. This CDR3 comprises 15 residues. Germline V CDR1 and CDR2: SGHAT, FQNNGV. V lost 5 bases to trimming and J lost 2 bases; unmatched junction nucleotides: 7. CDR3 DNA sequence: TGTGCCAGCAGCCGAAGGGGACAGCTCACAGATACGCAGTATTTT. Protein sequence: CASSRRGQLTDTQYF.

In this sample, this clone turned up a few times. The chain couples TRBV2 to TRBJ2-3; D call uncertain. Between the trimmed V and J ends, which lost 2 bases and 1 base, there was a span of 7 bases. The germline gives CDR1 SNHLY, CDR2 FYNNEI. There are 14 residues in the CDR3. The CDR3 spells CASSERRRTDTQYF. The CDR3 DNA reads TGTGCCAGCAGTGAACGACGCCGCACAGATACGCAGTATTTT.

This chain joins TRBV2 and TRBJ2-5, with D tentatively TRBD2 (7 bases). The CDR3 is 12 amino acids. Germline V gives CDR1 SNHLY, CDR2 FYNNEI. V was cut by 8 bases and J by 7 bases, with 14 bases left in between. This chain's CDR3 is CASPSGGGTQYF. CDR3 DNA: TGTGCCAGCCCATCGGGGGGCGGGACCCAGTACTTC.

This sequence joins TRBV5-5 and TRBJ1-5; D possibly corresponds to TRBD1 (6 bases). The CDR3 length is 16 residues. Trimming took 0 bases from V and 3 from J, leaving 13 bases between them. CDR1 SGHKS and CDR2 YYEKEE come from the germline V gene (reference sequence). CDR3 in DNA: TGTGCCAGCAGCTTGGCCTCAGGGGATTACAATCAGCCCCAGCATTTT. It translates to CASSLASGDYNQPQHF. The full variable domain, with the rest looked up from reference TRBV5-5 and TRBJ1-5, is DAGVTQSPTHLIKTRGQQVTLRCSPISGHKSVSWYQQVLGQGPQFIFQYYEKEERGRGNFPDRFSARQFPNYSSELNVNALLLGDSALYLCASSLASGDYNQPQHFGDGTRLSIL.

This clone was seen only once. V gene TRBV7-3 combines with J gene TRBJ2-4; D gene uncertain. CDR3 length: 14 residues. With 2 bases removed from V and 5 bases from J, the gap between germline ends came to 10 bases. Looked up from germline, CDR1 is SGHTA and CDR2 is FQGTGA. The CDR3 loop is CASSLASGQNIQYF. As DNA, the CDR3 is TGTGCCAGCAGCTTAGCATCCGGTCAAAACATTCAGTACTTC.

The chain has TRBV5-1 and TRBJ2-3, with TRBD2 matching over 8 bases. V shed 0 bases, J shed 2 bases, and the junction held 2 bases outside the gene matches. CDR1 is SGHRS, CDR2 YFSETQ, per germline. The CDR3 loop spans 15 amino acids. CDR3 DNA sequence: TGCGCCAGCAGCTTGGTAGCGGGAAACACAGATACGCAGTATTTT. Its translation: CASSLVAGNTDTQYF.

The chain uses TRBV5-1 and TRBJ2-3, with 8 bases fitting TRBD2. V lost 4 bases, J lost 0 bases, and 1 base stayed unmatched. The CDR3 length is 14 residues. Per germline, CDR1 SGHRS and CDR2 YFSETQ. CDR3 protein: CASSPSGSTDTQYF. CDR3 DNA sequence: TGCGCCAGCAGCCCTAGCGGGAGCACAGATACGCAGTATTTT.

The V and J genes are TRBV25-1 and TRBJ2-3, with 13 bases that match TRBD2. Germline V gives CDR1 MGHDK, CDR2 SYGVNS. V lost 1 base, J lost 4 bases, and 2 bases stayed unmatched. The CDR3 has 16 residues. The CDR3 DNA follows: TGTGCCAGCAGTGAATTTACTAGCGGGAGGGCAGATACGCAGTATTTT. Protein sequence: CASSEFTSGRADTQYF. The full variable domain, rest sourced from reference TRBV25-1 and TRBJ2-3, is EADIYQTPRYLVIGTGKKITLECSQTMGHDKMYWYQQDPGMELHLIHYSYGVNSTEKGDLSSESTVSRIRTEHFPLTLESARPSHTSQYLCASSEFTSGRADTQYFGPGTRLTVL.